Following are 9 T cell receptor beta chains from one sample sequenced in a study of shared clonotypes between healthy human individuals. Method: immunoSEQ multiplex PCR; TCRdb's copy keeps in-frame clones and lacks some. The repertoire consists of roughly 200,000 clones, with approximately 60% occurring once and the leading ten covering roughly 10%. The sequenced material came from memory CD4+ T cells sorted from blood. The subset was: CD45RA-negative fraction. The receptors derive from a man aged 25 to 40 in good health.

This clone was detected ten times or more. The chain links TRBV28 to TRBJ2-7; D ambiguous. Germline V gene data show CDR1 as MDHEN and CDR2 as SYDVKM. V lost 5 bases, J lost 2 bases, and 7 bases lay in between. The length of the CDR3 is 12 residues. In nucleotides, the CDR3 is TGTGCCAGCAGTCCCACCCCCTACGAGCAGTACTTC. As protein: CASSPTPYEQYF. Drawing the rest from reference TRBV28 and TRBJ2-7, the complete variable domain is DVKVTQSSRYLVKRTGEKVFLECVQDMDHENMFWYRQDPGLGLRLIYFSYDVKMKEKGDIPEGYSVSREKKERFSLILESASTNQTSMYLCASSPTPYEQYFGPGTRLTVT.

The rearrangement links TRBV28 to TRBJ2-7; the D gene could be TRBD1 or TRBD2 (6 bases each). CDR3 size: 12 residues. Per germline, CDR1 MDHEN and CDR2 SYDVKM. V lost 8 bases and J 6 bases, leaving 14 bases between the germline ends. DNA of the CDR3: TGTGCCAGCCAGACAGGACTAACCGAGCAGTACTTC. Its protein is CASQTGLTEQYF.

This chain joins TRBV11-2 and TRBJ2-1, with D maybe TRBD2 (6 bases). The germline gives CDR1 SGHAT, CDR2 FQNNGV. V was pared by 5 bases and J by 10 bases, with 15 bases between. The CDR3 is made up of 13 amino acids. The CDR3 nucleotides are TGTGCCAGCAGCGGGGCGCGGGGCCAGGAGCAGTTCTTC. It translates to CASSGARGQEQFF.

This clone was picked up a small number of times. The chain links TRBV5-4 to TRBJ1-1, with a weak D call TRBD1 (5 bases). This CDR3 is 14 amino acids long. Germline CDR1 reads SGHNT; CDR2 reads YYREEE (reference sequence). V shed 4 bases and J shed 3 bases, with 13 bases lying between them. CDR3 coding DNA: TGTGCCAGCAGCGAATACGAGGGGTACACTGAAGCTTTCTTT. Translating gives CASSEYEGYTEAFF.

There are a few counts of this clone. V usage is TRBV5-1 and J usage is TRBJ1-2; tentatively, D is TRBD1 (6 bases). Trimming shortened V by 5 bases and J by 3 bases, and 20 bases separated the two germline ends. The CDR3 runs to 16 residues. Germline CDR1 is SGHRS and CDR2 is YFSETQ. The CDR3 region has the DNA TGCGCCAGCAGTCGAGGAGACAGGAGCTCGGACTATGGCTACACCTTC. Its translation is CASSRGDRSSDYGYTF.

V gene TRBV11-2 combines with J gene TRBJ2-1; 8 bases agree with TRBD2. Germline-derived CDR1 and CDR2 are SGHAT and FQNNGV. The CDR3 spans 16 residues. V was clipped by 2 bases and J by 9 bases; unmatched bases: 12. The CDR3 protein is CASSLSFRGRLGEQFF. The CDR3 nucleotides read TGTGCCAGCAGCTTAAGCTTCCGCGGGAGGCTCGGTGAGCAGTTCTTC. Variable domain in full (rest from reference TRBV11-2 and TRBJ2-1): EAGVAQSPRYKIIEKRQSVAFWCNPISGHATLYWYQQILGQGPKLLIQFQNNGVVDDSQLPKDRFSAERLKGVDSTLKIQPAKLEDSAVYLCASSLSFRGRLGEQFFGPGTRLTVL.

The CDR3 sequence is CASSLAGSDPSYEQYF. The CDR3 bases are TGTGCCAGCAGCTTAGCAGGGTCGGACCCATCCTACGAGCAGTACTTC. The rearrangement uses TRBV7-6 and TRBJ2-7; D is uncertain. CDR1 is SGHVS and CDR2 is FNYEAQ in the germline V gene. Trimming took off 0 bases at V and 1 base at J, with 13 bases between the two ends. CDR3 length: 16 amino acids.

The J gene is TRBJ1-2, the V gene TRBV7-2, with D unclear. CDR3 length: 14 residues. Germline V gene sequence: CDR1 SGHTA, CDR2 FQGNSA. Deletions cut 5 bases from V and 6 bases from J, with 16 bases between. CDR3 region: CASSTAGFLHGYTF. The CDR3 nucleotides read TGTGCCAGCAGCACGGCAGGATTCCTTCATGGCTACACCTTC.

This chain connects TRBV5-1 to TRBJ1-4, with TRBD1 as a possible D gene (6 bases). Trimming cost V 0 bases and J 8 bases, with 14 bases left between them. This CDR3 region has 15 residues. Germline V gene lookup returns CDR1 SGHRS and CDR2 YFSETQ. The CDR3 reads CASSLVSRGDEKLFF. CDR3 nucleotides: TGCGCCAGCAGCTTGGTGTCCAGGGGTGACGAAAAACTGTTTTTT.